The T cell receptor (beta chain) under discussion was sequenced for a study of T cell responses to AZD1222 COVID-19 vaccine. Notes on the study in general: No repertoire was sampled before or during the peak T cell response, only after it. Females outnumbered males among donors, who were mostly white British; clonal diversity was possibly underestimated. Reports indicate that nearly half of spike-specific TCRs are directed at unmutated variant regions.

For this clone: The antigen is not known.

The table came from immunoSEQ multiplex PCR; TCRdb's copy has only in-frame clones and leaves some out. The sample comprises about 84,000 clones, 70% to 90% of which are singletons, and roughly 12% rests with the top ten. The source material was peripheral blood, sampled 28 days after the second AZD1222 dose. This TCR was recovered from an adult who received the AZD1222 COVID-19 vaccine.

CDR3 in DNA: TGCAGTGCTAGCTCGTGGCAGAAAGCTTTCTTT. Translation: CSASSWQKAFF. The chain combines TRBV20-1 with TRBJ1-1; D uncertain. V shed 3 bases and J shed 9 bases, with 11 bases lying between them. Germline CDR1 is DFQATT and CDR2 is SNEGSKA (reference sequence). The CDR3 contains 11 residues.